This paragraph covers one T cell receptor (beta chain) sequence. This clone came up once. Its cognate antigen has yet to be identified. Base-call qualities are not available, and no considerably larger clone is one nucleotide away. Library method: the immunoSEQ multiplex PCR assay. In its TCRdb copy, this immuneACCESS table keeps in-frame sequences only and misses some clones. Where compared with another copy, unresolved V genes explain less than half of these, and the others have no known cause. Within this sample are about 140,000 clones, with around 94% of them counted one time only. The leading ten clones occupy around 14% of the sample. This specimen belongs to a study of control samples from healthy donors and cancer patients (dated by TCRdb to 2020 to 2022). Trimmed from V: 3 bases; trimmed from J: 3 bases; junction bases lacking a gene match: 7. The CDR1 and CDR2 encoded by the germline V gene are MDHEN and SYDVKM. From the cysteine up to the phenylalanine, the CDR3 has a length of 15 residues. The sequence is cut down to CDR3 DNA, 45 bases in frame from base 1.

The sequenced sample was blood. Here the chain combines TRBV28 and TRBJ1-1, with TRBD1 identical over 7 junction bases. The origin of this receptor is a man aged 40-50 years in good health. The base sequence is TGTGCCAGCAGTTTTAGAGGGGGCAGAGACACTGAAGCTTTCTTT. Its protein reads: CASSFRGGRDTEAFF.